The clone carrying this T cell receptor beta chain was observed a single time. This record belongs to a study of blood T cell repertoires in COVID-19. Profiled with immunoSEQ multiplex PCR; TCRdb holds only in-frame clones, not every one. The sample lists a few hundred thousand clones, about four fifths occurring once. Germline assignment: CDR1 SGHRS and CDR2 YFSETQ. The CDR3 contains 14 residues. The V segment lost 7 bases and the J segment 2 bases; nucleotides outside the gene matches: 7. This chain joins TRBV5-1 and TRBJ2-7; TRBD1 agrees at 9 bases. This TCR was sampled from an elderly man with acute or convalescent COVID-19. Input material: peripheral blood. In DNA, the CDR3 is TGCGCCAGCGGCCGGGGACAGGGAGCCTACGAGCAGTACTTC. Protein sequence: CASGRGQGAYEQYF.